One sample yielded the 22 T cell receptor beta chains listed below, sequenced in a study of cytomegalovirus exposure and HLA in healthy donors. The PCR used 60 Vbeta and 13 Jbeta primers. Generated by immunoSEQ multiplex PCR, the TCRdb table keeps only in-frame clones and is missing some. The sample consists of about 110,000 clones, around 80% of them appearing once. Sequencing was performed on PBMCs. The receptors were sampled from a woman aged 55-69 years in good health and CMV-seropositive.

The chain recombines TRBV7-2 with TRBJ1-3; D is uncertain. With 2 bases removed from V and 1 base from J, the gap between germline ends came to 9 bases. This CDR3 contains 15 residues. Germline V gene lookup returns CDR1 SGHTA and CDR2 FQGNSA. The CDR3 DNA is TGTGCCAGCAGCTTACTATCGGGGTCTGGAAACACCATATATTTT. Protein sequence: CASSLLSGSGNTIYF.

This clone appeared a single time. This chain uses TRBV7-9 with TRBJ2-2; D gene unclear. The CDR3 has 16 residues. Germline lookup yields CDR1 SEHNR and CDR2 FQNEAQ (reference sequence). Trimming removed 4 bases from V and 4 bases from J, with 16 bases in between. As DNA, the CDR3 is TGTGCCAGCAGCTCTAACCGGGTGCCGTTCACCGGGGAGCTGTTTTTT. Encoded protein: CASSSNRVPFTGELFF.

This clone appeared a few times. V and J are TRBV5-4 and TRBJ2-3, with 9 bases lining up with TRBD1. There are 16 residues in the CDR3. Germline assignment: CDR1 SGHNT and CDR2 YYREEE (reference sequence). V dropped 4 bases and J dropped 2; count of bases not matched to a gene: 8. CDR3 in DNA: TGTGCCAGCAGCAACCGGGACAGGGAACACACAGATACGCAGTATTTT. It yields the protein CASSNRDREHTDTQYF.

The gene calls are TRBV5-1 and TRBJ1-2; perhaps TRBD1 as D (5 bases). The V gene's germline CDR1 is SGHRS and CDR2 YFSETQ. CDR3 length equals 14 residues. V lost 0 bases and J lost 3, with 9 bases in between. The CDR3 coding sequence is TGCGCCAGCAGCTTGGGGGGGGAGTACTATGGCTACACCTTC. Its protein product is CASSLGGEYYGYTF. Full variable domain (rest looked up from reference TRBV5-1 and TRBJ1-2): KAGVTQTPRYLIKTRGQQVTLSCSPISGHRSVSWYQQTPGQGLQFLFEYFSETQRNKGNFPGRFSGRQFSNSRSEMNVSTLELGDSALYLCASSLGGEYYGYTFGSGTRLTVV.

This clone was observed a few times. The V and J genes are TRBV11-1 and TRBJ2-7; D is uncertain. The V end was cut by 3 bases, the J end by 0 bases, with 9 bases between. The germline gives CDR1 SGHAT, CDR2 FQDESV (reference sequence). The CDR3 has 14 residues. The CDR3 DNA reads as TGTGCCAGCAGCTTTTTCAGAAGCTCCTACGAGCAGTACTTC. It yields the protein CASSFFRSSYEQYF. The full variable domain, its missing parts supplied by reference TRBV11-1 and TRBJ2-7, is EAEVAQSPRYKITEKSQAVAFWCDPISGHATLYWYRQILGQGPELLVQFQDESVVDDSQLPKDRFSAERLKGVDSTLKIQPAELGDSAMYLCASSFFRSSYEQYFGPGTRLTVT.

The chain couples TRBV19 to TRBJ1-2, with 9 nucleotides matching TRBD1. V was pared by 7 bases and J by 5 bases, with 14 bases of the junction left unmatched. Looked up from germline, CDR1 is LNHDA and CDR2 is SQIVND (reference sequence). The CDR3 has 16 residues. This CDR3 reads CASTTPGQGISYGYTF. DNA for the CDR3: TGTGCCAGTACTACCCCGGGACAGGGTATTTCTTATGGCTACACCTTC.

The gene calls are TRBV9 and TRBJ2-3, with a weak D call TRBD1 (6 bases). This CDR3 is 16 amino acids long. Germline values: CDR1 SGDLS, CDR2 YYNGEE. Trimming took 4 bases from V and 0 from J, leaving 15 bases between them. CDR3: CASSPQGRGSTDTQYF. In nucleotides, the CDR3 is TGTGCCAGCAGCCCCCAGGGGCGCGGTAGCACAGATACGCAGTATTTT.

The V and J genes are TRBV5-6 and TRBJ1-6, with 7 bases that match TRBD1. The V gene end was trimmed by 5 bases and the J gene end by 5 bases; junction bases not matched to a gene: 7. CDR1 is SGHDT, CDR2 YYEEEE, per germline. The length of the CDR3 is 15 residues. The chain's CDR3 is CASRPQGWHNSPLHF. Written as DNA, the CDR3 is TGTGCCAGCAGGCCACAGGGGTGGCATAATTCACCCCTCCACTTT.

The rearrangement joins TRBV20-1 to TRBJ2-5; D unclear. Gene TRBJ2-7 matches the end of the DNA better, so the J call may be wrong. The CDR3 spans 10 residues. Germline loops: CDR1 DFQATT, CDR2 SNEGSKA (reference sequence). CDR3 amino acids: CSALTYEQYF. The CDR3 DNA reads as TGCAGTGCTCTTACCTACGAGCAGTACTTC.

The rearrangement joins TRBV25-1 to TRBJ1-5; D might be TRBD1 (5 bases). The V end lost 4 bases, the J end lost 6 bases, and 10 bases lay between the germline ends. This CDR3 is 13 amino acids long. The V gene's germline CDR1 is MGHDK and CDR2 SYGVNS. The CDR3, as DNA: TGTGCCAGCAGTGTAGGGGAGGGTCAGCCCCAGCATTTT. Protein product: CASSVGEGQPQHF.

The chain couples TRBV18 to TRBJ2-7; D may be TRBD2 (6 bases). CDR3 size: 15 residues. V shed 1 base and J shed 3 bases, with 13 bases lying between them. Germline lookup yields CDR1 KGHSH and CDR2 LQKENI. The CDR3 loop is CASSPRNSGYYEQYF. DNA of the CDR3: TGTGCCAGCTCACCACGAAATAGCGGCTACTACGAGCAGTACTTC.

This rearrangement joins TRBV28 to TRBJ2-7; 7 positions match TRBD1. CDR3 length: 17 amino acids. The J segment lost 0 bases and the V segment lost 5 bases, leaving 13 bases of the junction unmatched. The germline V gene encodes CDR1 MDHEN and CDR2 SYDVKM. The CDR3 nucleotides are TGTGCCAGCAGTACCAACAGGGGTACAATCAGCTCCTACGAGCAGTACTTC. This encodes CASSTNRGTISSYEQYF.

The genes are TRBV27 and TRBJ1-6, with TRBD1 as a possible D gene (5 bases). Trimming removed 0 bases from V and 7 bases from J, with 19 bases in between. There are 18 residues in the CDR3. Germline CDR1 is MNHEY and CDR2 is SMNVEV (reference sequence). The CDR3 loop is CASSLSPPKTGVNSPLHF. The CDR3 DNA reads TGTGCCAGCAGTTTATCCCCTCCTAAGACGGGGGTAAATTCACCCCTCCACTTT.

This clone showed up just a few times. The rearrangement uses TRBV15 and TRBJ2-3; D is possibly TRBD2 (6 bases). V was cut by 0 bases and J by 0 bases, with 13 bases left in between. CDR1 and CDR2 (germline): LNHNV, YYDKDF (reference sequence). This CDR3 region has 17 residues. CDR3: CATSRDGMGTSTDTQYF. CDR3 coding DNA: TGTGCCACCAGCAGAGATGGGATGGGGACTAGCACAGATACGCAGTATTTT.

The CDR3 here is CASSSDRRSGNTIYF. In nucleotides, the CDR3 is TGCGCCAGCAGCTCGGACAGACGCTCTGGAAACACCATATATTTT. The chain employs TRBV5-1 and TRBJ1-3, with D perhaps TRBD1 (6 bases). Per germline, CDR1 SGHRS and CDR2 YFSETQ. CDR3 size: 15 residues. The ends were cut back, 3 bases at V and 0 bases at J, with 10 bases in the middle.

This chain's CDR3 is CASSEASGTRQETQYF. CDR3 nucleotides: TGTGCCAGCAGTGAAGCTAGCGGGACGCGCCAAGAGACCCAGTACTTC. V and J are TRBV2 and TRBJ2-5; 8 bases are a match to TRBD2. J was trimmed by 1 base and V by 0 bases; bases with no gene match: 4. Germline CDR1 reads SNHLY; CDR2 reads FYNNEI. The CDR3 has 16 amino acids.

V usage is TRBV7-2 and J usage is TRBJ1-4, with D perhaps TRBD1 (5 bases). V shed 7 bases and J shed 3 bases, with 9 bases lying between them. The CDR3 length is 13 residues. Germline assignment: CDR1 SGHTA and CDR2 FQGNSA. The CDR3 DNA reads TGTGCCAGCAATGGGGCACCTAATGAAAAACTGTTTTTT. Protein product: CASNGAPNEKLFF.

The chain combines TRBV7-3 with TRBJ2-1, with TRBD2 matching 10 bases. Unmatched junction bases numbered 6, after V lost 3 bases and J lost 7 bases. CDR1 and CDR2 (germline): SGHTA, FQGTGA. The CDR3 extends over 15 amino acids. CDR3 amino acids: CASSLFSSGSNEQFF. CDR3 nucleotides: TGTGCCAGCAGCTTGTTTTCTAGCGGGAGTAATGAGCAGTTCTTC.

The chain recombines TRBV10-1 with TRBJ2-5, with 8 positions matching TRBD2. Looked up from germline, CDR1 is WNHNN and CDR2 is SYGVQD (reference sequence). The CDR3 runs 15 residues. V lost 3 bases and J lost 8; bases outside the gene matches: 11. The CDR3 DNA is TGCGCCAGCAGTGATTCCACTAGCGGATATGGTACCCAGTACTTC. Translating gives CASSDSTSGYGTQYF.

In its sample, this clone was seen a few times. The V gene is TRBV2, the J gene TRBJ2-2; 12 bases are shared with TRBD2. The J segment lost 5 bases and the V segment lost 7 bases, leaving 8 bases of the junction unmatched. The CDR3 consists of 16 residues. Germline loops: CDR1 SNHLY, CDR2 FYNNEI. The CDR3 here is CASKPRLAGETGELFF. The DNA of the CDR3 is TGTGCCAGCAAACCCCGACTAGCGGGAGAAACCGGGGAGCTGTTTTTT.

This chain links TRBV5-1 with TRBJ1-1; D may be TRBD1 (5 bases). V was pared by 1 base and J by 3 bases, with 7 bases between. Germline values: CDR1 SGHRS, CDR2 YFSETQ. The CDR3 consists of 13 residues. CDR3 in amino acids: CASSLTGHTEAFF. DNA for the CDR3: TGCGCCAGCAGCTTGACAGGACACACTGAAGCTTTCTTT.

The chain joins TRBV4-1 to TRBJ2-3, with 9 bases that match TRBD1. Germline CDR1 is MGHRA and CDR2 is YSYEKL. The CDR3 length is 15 residues. V lost 3 bases, J lost 2 bases, and 3 bases stayed unmatched. The CDR3 bases are TGCGCCAGCAGCCACCGGGACAGGGACACAGATACGCAGTATTTT. Protein: CASSHRDRDTDTQYF.